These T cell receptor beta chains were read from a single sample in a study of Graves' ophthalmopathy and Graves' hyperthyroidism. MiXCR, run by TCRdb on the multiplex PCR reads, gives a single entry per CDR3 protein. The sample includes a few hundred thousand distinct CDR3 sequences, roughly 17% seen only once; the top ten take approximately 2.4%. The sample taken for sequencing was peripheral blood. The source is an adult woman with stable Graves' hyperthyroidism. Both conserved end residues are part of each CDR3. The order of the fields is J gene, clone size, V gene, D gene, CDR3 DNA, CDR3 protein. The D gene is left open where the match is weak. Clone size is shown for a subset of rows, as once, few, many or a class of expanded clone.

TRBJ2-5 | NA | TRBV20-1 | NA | TGCAGCGCATCCTCGCCCCAGGGAGCAGGGGAGACCCAGTACTTC | CSASSPQGAGETQYF
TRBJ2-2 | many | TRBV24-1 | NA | TGTGCCACCAGCGCTGGTGACAGAGACACCGGGGAGCTGTTTTTT | CATSAGDRDTGELFF
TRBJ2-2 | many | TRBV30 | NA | TGTGCCTGGAGTGGGAAGAGGGAAAACACCGGGGAGCTGTTTTTT | CAWSGKRENTGELFF
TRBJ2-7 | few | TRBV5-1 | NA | TGCGCCAGCAGCGAAGACACCCACACCTACGAGCAGTACTTC | CASSEDTHTYEQYF
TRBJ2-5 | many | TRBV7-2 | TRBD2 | TGTGCCAGCAGCTTAGCGCTGAGCGGGAGGGAAGAGACCCAGTACTTC | CASSLALSGREETQYF
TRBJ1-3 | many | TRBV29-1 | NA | TGCAGCGTTGTTACTGGGCCAGGAAACACCATATATTTT | CSVVTGPGNTIYF
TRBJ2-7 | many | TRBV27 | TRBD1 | TGTGCCAGCAGTCCCCTGGACAGGGTACCCTACGAGCAGTACTTC | CASSPLDRVPYEQYF
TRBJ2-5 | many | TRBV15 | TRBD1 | TGTGCCACCAGTCAGACAGGGTTAATTAGGGGGGAGACCCAGTACTTC | CATSQTGLIRGETQYF
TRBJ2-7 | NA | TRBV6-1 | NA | TGTGCCAGCAGTGAAGCCGGGCAACACTACGAGCAGTACTTC | CASSEAGQHYEQYF
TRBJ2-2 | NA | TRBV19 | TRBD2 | TGTGCCAGTAGTATCCCCCTAGCGGGACCCACCGGGGAGCTGTTTTTT | CASSIPLAGPTGELFF
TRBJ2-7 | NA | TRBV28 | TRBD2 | TGTGCCAGCAGTTTTTGGGAGCGGGGCTACGAGCAGTACTTC | CASSFWERGYEQYF
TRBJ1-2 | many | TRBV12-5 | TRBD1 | TGTGCTAGTGGTCAAAGACAGGGGGATCCTTCTGGCTACACCTTC | CASGQRQGDPSGYTF
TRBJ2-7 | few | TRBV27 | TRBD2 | TGTGCCAGCAGTTTATCGGGGACTAGCGGGAGGCCCGACTACGAGCAGTACTTC | CASSLSGTSGRPDYEQYF
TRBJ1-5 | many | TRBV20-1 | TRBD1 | TGCAGTGCTAGTGACAGGGCTAGCAATCAGCCCCAGCATTTT | CSASDRASNQPQHF
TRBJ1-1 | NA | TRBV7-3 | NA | TGTGCCAGCAGCTTAAAACACAACACTGAAGCTTTCTTT | CASSLKHNTEAFF
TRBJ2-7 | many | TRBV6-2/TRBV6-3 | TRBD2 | TGTGCCAGCAGTTTCCGACTAGCGGGAGAGAGGGAGCAGTACTTC | CASSFRLAGEREQYF
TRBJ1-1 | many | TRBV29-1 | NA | TGCAGCGTTCTTCTTGACAGCCACCAAGTTGGGACTGAAGCTTTCTTT | CSVLLDSHQVGTEAFF
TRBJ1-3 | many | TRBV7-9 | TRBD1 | TGTGCCACCCCGGACAGGGCCGCTGGAAACACCATATATTTT | CATPDRAAGNTIYF
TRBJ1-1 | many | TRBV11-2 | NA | TGTGCCAGCAGTTCGAAAAAGGCCCTGAACACTGAAGCTTTCTTT | CASSSKKALNTEAFF
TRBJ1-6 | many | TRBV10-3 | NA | TGTGCCATCAGTGAGATGGGACCTAATTCACCCCTCCACTTT | CAISEMGPNSPLHF
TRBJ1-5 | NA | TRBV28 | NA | TGTGCCAGCAGATGGACAGTCTATCAGCCCCAGCATTTT | CASRWTVYQPQHF
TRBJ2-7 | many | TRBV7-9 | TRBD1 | TGTGCCAGCAGCTTAGGGCTACAGGGGTTCCACGAGCAGTACTTC | CASSLGLQGFHEQYF
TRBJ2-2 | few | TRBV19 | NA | TGTGCCACCGAGACCCCGGTGGGGACCTTGGGGACCGGGGAGCTGTTTTTT | CATETPVGTLGTGELFF
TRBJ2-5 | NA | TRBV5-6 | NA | TGTGCCAGCAGCTTGGTTTCTCATGCCTTTGGGACCCAGTACTTC | CASSLVSHAFGTQYF
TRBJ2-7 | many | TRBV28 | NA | TGTGCCAGCAGTTCCCCCGCCGGAGCCAATTACGAGCAGTACTTC | CASSSPAGANYEQYF
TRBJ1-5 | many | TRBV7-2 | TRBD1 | TGTGCCAGCAGCTACTCGTGGGCACTAGGGACAGGGAAAGGCAATCAGCCCCAGCATTTT | CASSYSWALGTGKGNQPQHF
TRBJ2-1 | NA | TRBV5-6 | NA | TGTGCCAGCAGCCCGAGGACAGACTACAATGAGCAGTTCTTC | CASSPRTDYNEQFF
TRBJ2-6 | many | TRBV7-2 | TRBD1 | TGTGCCAGCAGCCGAACAGGGGGAATTGGTGGGGCCAACGTCCTGACTTTC | CASSRTGGIGGANVLTF
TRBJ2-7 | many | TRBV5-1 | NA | TGCGCCAGCAGCTTGGCTGGTTACAGCGAGCAGTACTTC | CASSLAGYSEQYF
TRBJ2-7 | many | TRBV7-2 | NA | TGTGCCAGCAGCTTTACCCTATCCAAACAGGCTTCCGAGGGGGAGCAGTACTTC | CASSFTLSKQASEGEQYF
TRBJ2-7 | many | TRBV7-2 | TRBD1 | TGTGCCAGCAGCTTGGGGGACAGAAGGGGTAGAGACGAGCAGTACTTC | CASSLGDRRGRDEQYF
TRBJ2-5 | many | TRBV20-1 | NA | TGCAGTGCTAGACGCCCCAGAACCCAAGAGACCCAGTACTTC | CSARRPRTQETQYF
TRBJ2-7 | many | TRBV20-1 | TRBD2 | TGCAGTGCTAGAGATTACAAGGGCGGGAGTGTCTACGAGCAGTACTTC | CSARDYKGGSVYEQYF
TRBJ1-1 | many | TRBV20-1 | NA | TGCAGTGCTAGAGGAATCACAGCGAACACTGAAGCTTTCTTT | CSARGITANTEAFF
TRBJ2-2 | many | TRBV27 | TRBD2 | TGTGCCAGCAACACGGGACTAGCGGAAGCGAACACCGGGGAGCTGTTTTTT | CASNTGLAEANTGELFF
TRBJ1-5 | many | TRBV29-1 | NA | TGCAGCGTTGACGGCAGAACTTTCAATCAGCCCCAGCATTTT | CSVDGRTFNQPQHF
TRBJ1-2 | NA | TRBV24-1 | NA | TGTGCCACCAGTGATTTTGCCGACAGACCTTACTGTGGCTACACCTTC | CATSDFADRPYCGYTF
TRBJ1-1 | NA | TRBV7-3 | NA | TGTGCCAGCAGCTTAAGGAGTGGGGATGAAGCTTTCTTT | CASSLRSGDEAFF
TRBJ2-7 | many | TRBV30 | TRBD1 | TGTGCCTGGAGTCCCACGGGACAGGGCCTTCCTTTCTACGAGCAGTACTTC | CAWSPTGQGLPFYEQYF
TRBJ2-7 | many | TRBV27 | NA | TGTGCCAGCAGTCAAGGGGGGCTCTACGAGCAGTACTTC | CASSQGGLYEQYF
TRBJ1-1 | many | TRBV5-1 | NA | TGCGCCAGCAGCCAACTAACTGGGTCCACTGAAGCTTTCTTT | CASSQLTGSTEAFF
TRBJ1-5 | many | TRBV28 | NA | TGTGCCAGCAGCCTCGAGGACGTAAATCAGCCCCAGCATTTT | CASSLEDVNQPQHF
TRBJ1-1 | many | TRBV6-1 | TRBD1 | TGTGCCAGCAGCATAGGACAGGCCACCCCGCGTAGCACTGAAGCTTTCTTT | CASSIGQATPRSTEAFF